This TCR beta chain was sequenced during a study of CD8 T cells in ankylosing spondylitis. This clonotype was recorded many times. Its specificity is not known. This CDR3 is built from 14 residues. The germline V and J ends were trimmed by 2 bases and 8 bases, with 16 bases remaining between them. Germline CDR1 DFQATT, CDR2 SNEGSKA (reference sequence). From the 5' RACE reads, TCRdb called clonotypes with MiXCR, one entry per CDR3 protein. The data show approximately 90,000 distinct CDR3 sequences, roughly 8.7% seen once. Study-wide results and limits: Disease-associated clones were CD8+ and fairly uncommon in peripheral blood. Past research had described some motif variants in reactive arthritis synovial fluid and blood.

The TCR sequence derives from a male donor with ankylosing spondylitis or in good health (not recorded which). The chain has TRBV20-1 and TRBJ2-1; D might be TRBD1 (6 bases). Sample: blood, either unsorted or a sorted T cell fraction (not recorded which). The CDR3 sequence is CSARRGSVFHEQFF. CDR3 bases: TGCAGTGCTAGAAGGGGGAGCGTCTTCCATGAGCAGTTCTTC.